The 14 T cell receptor beta chains below were found in one sample sequenced in a study of CD8+ T cells in alopecia areata. Sequencing relied on a cDNA template that was reverse transcribed from extracted RNA. Clones were sequenced by immunoSEQ multiplex PCR, and TCRdb holds only the in-frame ones, with some missing. The data hold around 100,000 clones, with around 84% observed a single time. Treatment noted: oral pan-JAK inhibitor, 5-10 mg twice daily. The sequencing here drew on CD8+ T cells sorted from blood, taken at approximately week 30, from a patient treated with tofacitinib. The receptor set was obtained from a human donor with alopecia areata.

With respect to this clone: The limits of the CDR3 on the DNA are not certain, so only TCRdb's listed CDR3 is given. This chain uses TRBV27 with TRBJ2-7; the table names TRBD2, a call not compared with the DNA. The length of the CDR3 is 13 amino acids, counting both ends. CDR1 MNHEY and CDR2 SMNVEV come from the germline V gene (reference sequence). The chain's CDR3 is CASSSSGLVEQYF.

The chain couples TRBV6-1 to TRBJ2-1; D may be TRBD1 (6 bases). Germline V gives CDR1 MNHNS, CDR2 SASEGT. The CDR3 consists of 12 residues. Trimming removed 2 bases from V and 10 bases from J, with 9 bases in between. The CDR3 nucleotides read TGTGCCAGCAGTGAAACAGGGTACGAGCAGTTCTTC. Its protein product is CASSETGYEQFF.

The rearrangement uses TRBV2 and TRBJ2-7; the D is unclear. Trimming removed 0 bases from V and 2 bases from J, with 11 bases in between. This CDR3 contains 15 residues. Germline values: CDR1 SNHLY, CDR2 FYNNEI. In DNA, the CDR3 is TGTGCCAGCAGTGAAGCAGGGCGGTCAACCTACGAGCAGTACTTC. This codes for CASSEAGRSTYEQYF. Supplemented by reference TRBV2 and TRBJ2-7, the full variable domain reads EPEVTQTPSHQVTQMGQEVILRCVPISNHLYFYWYRQILGQKVEFLVSFYNNEISEKSEIFDDQFSVERPDGSNFTLKIRSTKLEDSAMYFCASSEAGRSTYEQYFGPGTRLTVT.

V usage is TRBV6-5 and J usage is TRBJ1-2; possible D gene TRBD1, 5 bases. Looked up from germline, CDR1 is MNHEY and CDR2 is SVGAGI. This CDR3 has 14 amino acids. V lost 2 bases and J 4 bases, leaving 11 bases between the germline ends. DNA of the CDR3: TGTGCCAGCAGTTACGGGCAGGGCGTCTATGGCTACACCTTC. Translated, it gives CASSYGQGVYGYTF.

The J gene is TRBJ1-2, the V gene TRBV13, with D possibly matching TRBD1 (5 bases). The CDR3 has 12 amino acids. The germline CDR1 and CDR2 sequences are PRHDT and FYEKMQ (reference sequence). Trimming pared 4 bases from V and 10 bases from J, leaving 13 bases between. CDR3 sequence reads: CASSSGRLDYTF. In nucleotides, the CDR3 is TGTGCCAGCAGCTCGGGACGGCTGGACTACACCTTC.

The chain carries TRBV7-9 and TRBJ2-2; 15 bases match TRBD2. V shed 4 bases and J 0 bases; nucleotides not matched to a gene: 3. CDR1 and CDR2 (germline): SEHNR, FQNEAQ (reference sequence). The CDR3 covers 18 residues. The CDR3 DNA sequence: TGTGCCAGCAGCTCGGGACTAGCGGGGGGCTCGAACACCGGGGAGCTGTTTTTT. Its translation: CASSSGLAGGSNTGELFF.

This rearrangement joins TRBV2 to TRBJ1-3; D is uncertain. Trimming removed 10 bases from V and 0 bases from J, with 13 bases in between. In germline, CDR1 is SNHLY, CDR2 FYNNEI. The CDR3 consists of 14 residues. CDR3: CATDQRVSGNTIYF. The CDR3 nucleotides are TGTGCCACCGACCAACGGGTCTCTGGAAACACCATATATTTT. Based on the CDR3 plus reference TRBV2 and TRBJ1-3, the full variable domain is EPEVTQTPSHQVTQMGQEVILRCVPISNHLYFYWYRQILGQKVEFLVSFYNNEISEKSEIFDDQFSVERPDGSNFTLKIRSTKLEDSAMYFCATDQRVSGNTIYFGEGSWLTVV.

CDR3 in amino acids: CASSPFQGVNGYSNQPQHF. The CDR3 nucleotides are TGTGCCAGCAGTCCTTTTCAGGGAGTTAACGGTTATAGCAATCAGCCCCAGCATTTT. The chain joins TRBV5-4 to TRBJ1-5; D perhaps matches TRBD1 (5 bases). V shed 5 bases and J shed 0 bases, with 24 bases lying between them. Germline V gene data show CDR1 as SGHNT and CDR2 as YYREEE (reference sequence). This CDR3 has 19 amino acids.

This clone occurred once. The chain uses TRBV28 and TRBJ1-2; TRBD1 matches at 7 bases. Germline trimming cut 3 bases from V and 5 bases from J; bases unmatched to any gene: 6. The germline CDR1 and CDR2 sequences are MDHEN and SYDVKM. The CDR3 sequence is 14 residues long. The CDR3 protein is CASSFTGEVYGYTF. CDR3 coding DNA: TGTGCCAGCAGTTTTACAGGGGAGGTGTATGGCTACACCTTC.

In nucleotides, the CDR3 is TGTGCCAGCAGCTTAGTGGAAGACAGGGCTCATGTAGGCTACACCTTC. Its protein product is CASSLVEDRAHVGYTF. The J gene is TRBJ1-2, the V gene TRBV7-9; 7 nucleotides line up with TRBD1. The V gene end was trimmed by 1 base and the J gene end by 8 bases; junction bases not matched to a gene: 13. Germline V gene lookup returns CDR1 SEHNR and CDR2 FQNEAQ (reference sequence). There are 16 residues in the CDR3.

The rearrangement joins TRBV6-6 to TRBJ1-1; perhaps TRBD1 as D (5 bases). Germline CDR1 and CDR2: MNHNY and SVGAGI (reference sequence). The ends were cut back, 6 bases at V and 10 bases at J, with 12 bases in the middle. The CDR3 sequence is 11 residues long. The CDR3 is CASSTSQGAFF. CDR3 coding DNA: TGTGCCAGCAGCACGTCCCAGGGAGCTTTCTTT.

The genes are TRBV5-6 and TRBJ2-7; no clear D. Germline lookup yields CDR1 SGHDT and CDR2 YYEEEE. This CDR3 has 13 residues. V gave up 4 bases and J gave up 4 bases, with 12 bases separating them. The CDR3 loop is CASSPGGGYEQYF. Here the CDR3 DNA reads TGTGCCAGCAGCCCCGGCGGCGGTTACGAGCAGTACTTC.

This clone came up once. J is TRBJ2-1 and V is TRBV7-6, with D hard to call. V dropped 3 bases and J dropped 3 bases, with 6 bases sitting between them. The CDR3 is 13 amino acids. Germline V CDR1 and CDR2: SGHVS, FNYEAQ. The CDR3 DNA reads as TGTGCCAGCAGCTTGACTGGCTACAATGAGCAGTTCTTC. This sequence encodes CASSLTGYNEQFF.

The V gene is TRBV29-1, the J gene TRBJ2-7, with D maybe TRBD2 (7 bases). Between the trimmed V and J ends, which lost 2 bases and 3 bases, there was a span of 17 bases. Germline V gene data show CDR1 as SQVTM and CDR2 as ANQGSEA. The CDR3 sequence is 15 residues long. CDR3 protein: CSVELVGGPYYEQYF. For the CDR3, the DNA is TGCAGCGTTGAACTTGTCGGGGGGCCTTACTACGAGCAGTACTTC.